This TCR beta chain stems from a study of identical twins. Study outcomes and limitations: Models predicted too little out-of-frame TCR alpha sharing in monozygotic twins. Insertion counts were lower in abundant cord blood beta clonotypes, a trend that memory repertoires did not show.

Template switching supplied a universal primer site; unique molecular identifiers were carried on the cDNA. TCRdb analysed the 5' RACE reads with MiXCR anew, one entry per CDR3 protein. The sample lists more than 400,000 distinct CDR3 sequences, nearly 15% seen once, with about 0.47% in the top ten. Germline lookup yields CDR1 WSHSY and CDR2 SAAADI. The CDR3 spans 12 residues. Trimming cost V 2 bases and J 4 bases, with 2 bases left between them. For this clonotype: Its antigen is currently unknown.

Donors uniformly comprised healthy Caucasians. The sample was also reused in another study, on yellow fever vaccine responses in identical twins.

The receptor's source is a woman under 30 in good health. Sequenced sample: CD4+ T cells sorted from blood. The rearrangement links TRBV10-2 to TRBJ2-2; D gene ambiguous. The CDR3 coding sequence is TGCGCCAGCAGTGAGGTCACCGGGGAGCTGTTTTTT. It codes for CASSEVTGELFF.